The 25 T cell receptor beta chains below were found in one sample sequenced in a study of T cell changes during pregnancy in multiple sclerosis. Sequencing was performed with immunoSEQ multiplex PCR; in TCRdb, only in-frame clones are kept and a portion is missing. The sample lists under 90,000 clones, 80% to 95% occurring once. This specimen consisted of peripheral blood, obtained after pregnancy. Source of these receptors: a female donor in good health, enrolled as a control in a pregnancy study.

This chain uses TRBV27 with TRBJ2-1; D possibly corresponds to TRBD1 (5 bases). V lost 6 bases and J 6 bases, leaving 12 bases between the germline ends. The germline gives CDR1 MNHEY, CDR2 SMNVEV (reference sequence). The CDR3 length is 13 residues. The CDR3 here is CASSRSRANEQFF. CDR3 sequence (DNA): TGTGCCAGCAGCCGCAGCAGGGCCAATGAGCAGTTCTTC.

CDR3 DNA: TGTGCCAGCAGTTTGGGACTAGCGGGGGACAGCTCCTACGAGCAGTACTTC. Translated, it gives CASSLGLAGDSSYEQYF. This sequence joins TRBV2 and TRBJ2-7, with TRBD2 matching 14 bases. There are 17 residues in the CDR3. V shed 5 bases and J 0 bases; nucleotides not matched to a gene: 6. The germline gives CDR1 SNHLY, CDR2 FYNNEI.

The J gene is TRBJ2-1, the V gene TRBV7-9; 10 nucleotides align to TRBD2. CDR3 length equals 15 residues. Germline trimming cut 6 bases from V and 2 bases from J; bases unmatched to any gene: 4. Germline CDR1 SEHNR, CDR2 FQNEAQ (reference sequence). The CDR3 loop reads CASSLTSGAYNEQFF. The CDR3, as DNA: TGTGCCAGCAGTTTAACTAGCGGGGCCTACAATGAGCAGTTCTTC.

V gene TRBV6-5 combines with J gene TRBJ1-6; 7 bases are shared with TRBD1. The V gene end was trimmed by 7 bases and the J gene end by 11 bases; junction bases not matched to a gene: 11. The germline V gene encodes CDR1 MNHEY and CDR2 SVGAGI. CDR3 size: 14 residues. In DNA, the CDR3 is TGTGCCAGCATGGTTCGGCAGGGGGTCACACCCCTCCACTTT. This translates into CASMVRQGVTPLHF.

The CDR3 is CASSQEREGPYNEQFF. The DNA of the CDR3 is TGTGCCAGCAGCCAAGAACGGGAGGGCCCCTACAATGAGCAGTTCTTC. The V call is TRBV14, the J call TRBJ2-1; TRBD2 matches 8 bases. Germline-derived CDR1 and CDR2 are SGHDN and FVKESK. The trim removed 0 bases at V and 2 bases at J, leaving 3 bases unmatched. The CDR3 contains 16 residues. The full variable domain, with the rest looked up from reference TRBV14 and TRBJ2-1, is EAGVTQFPSHSVIEKGQTVTLRCDPISGHDNLYWYRRVMGKEIKFLLHFVKESKQDESGMPNNRFLAERTGGTYSTLKVQPAELEDSGVYFCASSQEREGPYNEQFFGPGTRLTVL.

The table lists this clone with a count of one. The genes are TRBV28 and TRBJ2-7, with TRBD2 matching over 12 bases. Germline CDR1 and CDR2: MDHEN and SYDVKM. V was clipped by 2 bases and J by 0 bases; unmatched bases: 8. CDR3 length equals 18 residues. CDR3 in amino acids: CASSLGTGLAGLSYEQYF. In DNA form, the CDR3 reads TGTGCCAGCAGTTTAGGGACGGGACTAGCGGGCCTCTCCTACGAGCAGTACTTC.

The chain recombines TRBV6-5 with TRBJ1-4; the D is unclear. Trimming removed 0 bases at V and 4 bases at J, with 12 bases between. The CDR3 has 16 amino acids. CDR1 is MNHEY, CDR2 SVGAGI, per germline. CDR3 bases: TGTGCCAGCAGTTACTCGGAGTCCCCGAGTAATGAAAAACTGTTTTTT. Its translation: CASSYSESPSNEKLFF.

This chain joins TRBV19 and TRBJ2-1; 9 bases fit TRBD2. CDR3 length: 15 residues. The J segment lost 4 bases and the V segment lost 5 bases, leaving 6 bases of the junction unmatched. The germline V gene has CDR1 LNHDA and CDR2 SQIVND (reference sequence). CDR3 protein: CASSLAGSWYNEQFF. DNA of the CDR3: TGTGCCAGTAGTCTAGCGGGGTCCTGGTACAATGAGCAGTTCTTC. The full variable domain, completed using reference TRBV19 and TRBJ2-1, is DGGITQSPKYLFRKEGQNVTLSCEQNLNHDAMYWYRQDPGQGLRLIYYSQIVNDFQKGDIAEGYSVSREKKESFPLTVTSAQKNPTAFYLCASSLAGSWYNEQFFGPGTRLTVL.

In its sample, this clone was seen once. This chain joins TRBV4-3 and TRBJ2-3; 11 bases line up with TRBD2. The CDR3 consists of 18 residues. V lost 0 bases and J lost 4; bases outside the gene matches: 9. Germline V gene data show CDR1 as LGHNA and CDR2 as YSLEER. This CDR3 reads CASSQDLVLAGGADTQYF. In DNA, the CDR3 is TGCGCCAGCAGCCAAGATTTAGTTCTAGCGGGAGGAGCAGATACGCAGTATTTT.

V gene TRBV4-3 combines with J gene TRBJ2-3; D is perhaps TRBD1 (5 bases). Germline V gene lookup returns CDR1 LGHNA and CDR2 YSLEER. The CDR3 sequence is 17 residues long. Trimming shortened V by 0 bases and J by 6 bases, and 19 bases separated the two germline ends. The CDR3 DNA sequence: TGCGCCAGCAGCCAAGAAGGTGCAGGGTGGAGCATGGATACGCAGTATTTT. As protein: CASSQEGAGWSMDTQYF.

The count of this clone is one. The chain has TRBV28 and TRBJ2-3; tentatively, D is TRBD1 (5 bases). Germline CDR1 is MDHEN and CDR2 is SYDVKM. CDR3 length: 13 amino acids. V lost 11 bases to trimming and J lost 4 bases, with 16 bases between them. Here the CDR3 DNA reads TGTGCCGGAAAGGGGCATACAGCAGATACGCAGTATTTT. Translated, it gives CAGKGHTADTQYF.

This chain connects TRBV19 to TRBJ1-4; TRBD1 matches 7 bases. The ends lost 11 bases at V and 2 bases at J; junction bases unmatched: 5. CDR1 LNHDA and CDR2 SQIVND come from the germline V gene (reference sequence). This CDR3 contains 13 residues. In DNA form, the CDR3 reads TGTGCCTCCAAGGGGGCGACTAATGAAAAACTGTTTTTT. This translates into CASKGATNEKLFF.

The gene calls are TRBV9 and TRBJ2-5; 8 bases fit TRBD2. J gave up 4 bases and V 4 bases, and 3 bases lay outside the gene matches. The V gene's germline CDR1 is SGDLS and CDR2 YYNGEE. This CDR3 region has 13 residues. CDR3 region: CASSSRGGETQYF. CDR3 DNA sequence: TGTGCCAGCAGCTCCCGGGGGGGAGAGACCCAGTACTTC.

This chain uses TRBV7-3 with TRBJ2-7; D possibly corresponds to TRBD1 (5 bases). CDR1 SGHTA and CDR2 FQGTGA come from the germline V gene. Between the trimmed V and J ends, which lost 5 bases and 0 bases, there was a span of 11 bases. CDR3 length equals 14 residues. CDR3 nucleotides: TGTGCCAGCAGCCTTGGGGCCAGCTCCTACGAGCAGTACTTC. Its translation is CASSLGASSYEQYF.

The gene calls are TRBV28 and TRBJ1-6, with TRBD1 identical over 9 bases. Germline lookup yields CDR1 MDHEN and CDR2 SYDVKM. Germline trimming cut 6 bases from V and 7 bases from J; bases unmatched to any gene: 4. The CDR3 sequence is 14 residues long. This chain's CDR3 is CASRSGTGNSPLHF. The CDR3, as DNA: TGTGCCAGCAGGTCCGGGACAGGGAATTCACCCCTCCACTTT.

The chain links TRBV7-8 to TRBJ2-1; a possible D gene is TRBD2 (5 bases). Deletions cut 1 base from V and 6 bases from J, with 7 bases between. This CDR3 is built from 13 residues. The germline gives CDR1 SGHVS, CDR2 FQNEAQ. The chain's CDR3 is CASSLGLANEQFF. The CDR3 DNA reads as TGTGCCAGCAGCTTAGGTCTAGCCAATGAGCAGTTCTTC.

The chain couples TRBV5-1 to TRBJ1-4; no clear D gene. The germline V and J ends were trimmed by 0 bases and 5 bases, with 8 bases remaining between them. Germline values: CDR1 SGHRS, CDR2 YFSETQ. CDR3 length equals 14 residues. In DNA, the CDR3 is TGCGCCAGCAGCTTGGATTATCAGAATGAAAAACTGTTTTTT. This translates into CASSLDYQNEKLFF.

The chain employs TRBV11-2 and TRBJ2-3; D perhaps matches TRBD1 (5 bases). Germline V lookup: CDR1 SGHAT, CDR2 FQNNGV. CDR3 length equals 16 residues. V shed 8 bases and J shed 6 bases, with 24 bases lying between them. The CDR3 nucleotides read TGTGCCAGCCGCCATCCTTTGCGGCGTGGGGCCGATACGCAGTATTTT. Its translation: CASRHPLRRGADTQYF.

This chain links TRBV5-1 with TRBJ2-5; D might be TRBD1 (6 bases). The end of the DNA fits TRBJ2-7 better, so the J call may be wrong. Per germline, CDR1 SGHRS and CDR2 YFSETQ. This CDR3 contains 14 residues. This chain's CDR3 is CASRRDRSIYEQYF. The CDR3 coding sequence is TGCGCCAGCAGGCGCGACAGGTCAATTTACGAGCAGTACTTC.

The chain joins TRBV10-3 to TRBJ1-2; the match to TRBD1 covers 7 bases. The CDR3 extends over 12 amino acids. The trim removed 10 bases at V and 8 bases at J, leaving 10 bases unmatched. Per germline, CDR1 ENHRY and CDR2 SYGVKD. CDR3 nucleotide sequence: TGTGCCACGAGGGACAGTGGAGGGGGCTACACCTTC. Translating gives CATRDSGGGYTF.

This chain uses TRBV5-1 with TRBJ2-5; 9 bases agree with TRBD1. Germline V CDR1 and CDR2: SGHRS, YFSETQ. The V gene end was trimmed by 4 bases and the J gene end by 5 bases; junction bases not matched to a gene: 6. This CDR3 region has 14 residues. The CDR3 is CASSKQGAGETQYF. The CDR3 coding sequence is TGCGCCAGCAGCAAACAGGGGGCCGGGGAGACCCAGTACTTC.

The chain has TRBV5-1 and TRBJ1-4; D might be TRBD1 (6 bases). V was clipped by 1 base and J by 8 bases, with 18 bases between them. From germline, CDR1 is SGHRS and CDR2 YFSETQ. This CDR3 is built from 16 residues. CDR3 loop: CASSLSGDPLWEKLFF. The CDR3 nucleotides read TGCGCCAGCAGCTTGTCAGGGGATCCTCTATGGGAAAAACTGTTTTTT. The full variable domain, rest sourced from reference TRBV5-1 and TRBJ1-4, is KAGVTQTPRYLIKTRGQQVTLSCSPISGHRSVSWYQQTPGQGLQFLFEYFSETQRNKGNFPGRFSGRQFSNSRSEMNVSTLELGDSALYLCASSLSGDPLWEKLFFGSGTQLSVL.

The rearrangement links TRBV10-3 to TRBJ1-2, with D maybe TRBD1 (6 bases). Trimming took 0 bases from V and 6 from J, leaving 14 bases between them. This CDR3 comprises 15 residues. Germline V CDR1 and CDR2: ENHRY, SYGVKD. The CDR3 DNA reads as TGTGCCATCAGTGAGTCGCCAGGACAGCAAAATGGCTACACCTTC. Translation gives CAISESPGQQNGYTF.

This chain joins TRBV29-1 and TRBJ1-2; TRBD1 matches 9 bases. Per the germline V gene, CDR1 is SQVTM and CDR2 is ANQGSEA. CDR3 length equals 13 residues. The V segment lost 7 bases and the J segment 5 bases; nucleotides outside the gene matches: 8. The CDR3 DNA reads as TGCAGCGCCGGGACAGGGATAAATTATGGCTACACCTTC. It is translated as CSAGTGINYGYTF.

The sample holds one count of this clone. The gene calls are TRBV7-2 and TRBJ2-6; the D gene is possibly TRBD1 (5 bases). The germline gives CDR1 SGHTA, CDR2 FQGNSA. V shed 3 bases and J shed 0 bases, with 6 bases lying between them. The CDR3 runs to 15 residues. CDR3 in amino acids: CASSLGPSGANVLTF. The CDR3 coding sequence is TGTGCCAGCAGCTTGGGGCCCTCTGGGGCCAACGTCCTGACTTTC.